What follows are 2 T cell receptor beta chains derived from one specimen sequenced in a study of T cells in Graves' hyperthyroidism and ophthalmopathy. The investigators amplified TCR beta CDR3 regions from RNA transcripts. During a first-round RT-PCR of the TCR CDR3, the HTBI primer set was used. MiXCR, run by TCRdb on the multiplex PCR reads, gives a single entry per CDR3 protein. The sample gives 350,000 to 400,000 distinct CDR3 sequences, 15% to 20% of which show up once; 3.7% is in the top ten. The source material was blood. The receptors derive from a young woman with Graves' hyperthyroidism.

This clonotype was observed many times. The V call is TRBV7-8, the J call TRBJ1-5, with D possibly matching TRBD1 (6 bases). Germline CDR1 and CDR2: SGHVS and FQNEAQ. V was shortened by 3 bases and J by 2 bases, with 14 bases between the two germline ends. This CDR3 comprises 16 residues. CDR3 sequence reads: CASSFGAPGGNQPQHF. CDR3 coding DNA: TGTGCCAGCAGCTTTGGTGCTCCAGGGGGCAATCAGCCCCAGCATTTT.

This clonotype appeared many times. This CDR3 reads CASSLATGVYEQYF. The CDR3 DNA follows: TGTGCCAGCAGTTTGGCGACAGGGGTTTACGAGCAGTACTTC. The V and J genes are TRBV12-3 or TRBV12-4 and TRBJ2-7; 8 bases line up with TRBD1. V lost 3 bases, J lost 4 bases, and 5 bases stayed unmatched. The CDR3 is 14 residues long.